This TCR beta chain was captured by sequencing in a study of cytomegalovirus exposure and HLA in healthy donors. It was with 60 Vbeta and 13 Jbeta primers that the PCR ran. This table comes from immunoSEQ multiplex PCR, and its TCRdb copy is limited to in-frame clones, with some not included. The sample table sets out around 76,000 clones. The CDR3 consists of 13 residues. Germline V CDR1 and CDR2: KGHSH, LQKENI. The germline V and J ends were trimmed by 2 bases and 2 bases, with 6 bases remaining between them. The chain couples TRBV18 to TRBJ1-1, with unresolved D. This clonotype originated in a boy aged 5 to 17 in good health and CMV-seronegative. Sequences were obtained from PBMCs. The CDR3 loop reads CASSPNTNTEAFF. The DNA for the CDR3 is TGTGCCAGCTCACCAAATACAAACACTGAAGCTTTCTTT.